The 29 T cell receptor beta chains listed next were all sequenced from one sample in a study of shared clonotypes between healthy human individuals. Naive CD8 cells were CD45RO-negative, positively selected for CCR7, excluding terminally differentiated effector memory CD45RA+ cells. Here immunoSEQ multiplex PCR was the method, and the copy in TCRdb shows in-frame clones only, minus some. In the table there are about 2.1 million clones, roughly 95% of which are singletons. Sequencing was performed on naive CD8+ T cells from PBMCs. These receptors were taken from a man between 18 and 35 years old in good health. Some clones in this sample may be carry-over from other donors' samples.

The CDR3 here is CASSLIGSGLSYNEQFF. CDR3 nucleotide sequence: TGTGCCAGCAGTTTAATTGGTAGCGGGCTCTCCTACAATGAGCAGTTCTTC. The V call is TRBV28, the J call TRBJ2-1; 7 nucleotides line up with TRBD2. CDR1 MDHEN and CDR2 SYDVKM come from the germline V gene. The trim removed 2 bases at V and 0 bases at J, leaving 7 bases unmatched. The CDR3 has 17 residues.

The chain combines TRBV14 with TRBJ2-3; D is perhaps TRBD2 (6 bases). The CDR3 length is 15 residues. The germline V gene encodes CDR1 SGHDN and CDR2 FVKESK. Trimming shortened V by 1 base and J by 1 base, and 9 bases separated the two germline ends. The CDR3 reads CASSQAWRGTDTQYF. DNA of the CDR3: TGTGCCAGCAGCCAAGCATGGAGGGGCACAGATACGCAGTATTTT.

The chain is built from TRBV28 and TRBJ2-7; a possible D gene is TRBD2 (5 bases). Trimming cost V 3 bases and J 1 base, with 10 bases left between them. The length of the CDR3 is 14 residues. Germline V gene sequence: CDR1 MDHEN, CDR2 SYDVKM. The CDR3 DNA reads as TGTGCCAGCAGTTTGGTTTCGGGATCCTACGAGCAGTACTTC. Amino acids: CASSLVSGSYEQYF.

The V call is TRBV5-4, the J call TRBJ1-1, with D unresolved. Trimming took off 5 bases at V and 3 bases at J, with 20 bases between the two ends. The CDR3 loop spans 16 amino acids. CDR1 is SGHNT, CDR2 YYREEE, per germline (reference sequence). CDR3 sequence reads: CASSFLGRGVDTEAFF. CDR3 DNA sequence: TGTGCCAGCAGTTTTTTAGGGCGGGGAGTCGACACTGAAGCTTTCTTT.

The chain uses TRBV5-4 and TRBJ2-5, with a weak D call TRBD1 (5 bases). The CDR3 runs 12 residues. Germline values: CDR1 SGHNT, CDR2 YYREEE (reference sequence). Trimming stripped 5 bases from V and 3 bases from J, with 8 bases between. The CDR3 DNA follows: TGTGCCAGCAGGGGGCTGGAAGAGACCCAGTACTTC. Protein product: CASRGLEETQYF.

The V call is TRBV28, the J call TRBJ2-7; D ambiguous. Germline loops: CDR1 MDHEN, CDR2 SYDVKM. Trimming took 5 bases from V and 6 from J, leaving 11 bases between them. This CDR3 comprises 12 residues. CDR3 coding DNA: TGTGCCAGCAGTATCGATTCCGGCGAGCAGTACTTC. The encoded protein is CASSIDSGEQYF.

This sequence joins TRBV6-5 and TRBJ1-1, with no clear D. CDR1 MNHEY and CDR2 SVGAGI come from the germline V gene. This CDR3 is 14 amino acids long. Between the trimmed V and J ends, which lost 4 bases and 1 base, there was a span of 10 bases. The chain's CDR3 is CASSLQQSNTEAFF. In DNA form, the CDR3 reads TGTGCCAGCAGTTTACAACAGTCGAACACTGAAGCTTTCTTT.

This sequence joins TRBV10-3 and TRBJ2-1, with no clear D. This CDR3 is 13 amino acids long. Germline V gives CDR1 ENHRY, CDR2 SYGVKD. V was cut by 2 bases and J by 9 bases, with 11 bases left in between. CDR3: CAISERMDVEQFF. The CDR3 nucleotides are TGTGCCATCAGTGAGCGAATGGACGTTGAGCAGTTCTTC.

The chain links TRBV6-1 to TRBJ2-7, with unresolved D. V was trimmed by 2 bases and J by 3 bases, leaving 14 bases between them. Looked up from germline, CDR1 is MNHNS and CDR2 is SASEGT. This CDR3 has 15 amino acids. The CDR3, as DNA: TGTGCCAGCAGTGAAATCCCCGGAAACTACTACGAGCAGTACTTC. Amino acids: CASSEIPGNYYEQYF.

The gene calls are TRBV4-3 and TRBJ2-7, with 7 bases fitting TRBD1. The CDR3 runs 15 residues. The V gene's germline CDR1 is LGHNA and CDR2 YSLEER. Trimming took 3 bases from V and 2 from J; bases not matched to a gene: 7. The CDR3 protein is CASSHSRTGAYEQYF. The CDR3 nucleotides are TGCGCCAGCAGCCATTCCCGGACAGGAGCCTACGAGCAGTACTTC.

The chain couples TRBV4-1 to TRBJ2-1, with D unresolved. The CDR3 is 16 residues long. V lost 4 bases, J lost 0 bases, and 13 bases lay in between. Per the germline V gene, CDR1 is MGHRA and CDR2 is YSYEKL. Here the CDR3 reads CASSPEESFSYNEQFF. CDR3 bases: TGCGCCAGCAGCCCCGAAGAGAGCTTCTCCTACAATGAGCAGTTCTTC.

As to this clone: Other DNA variants within this sample encode the same CDR3. This sequence joins TRBV27 and TRBJ2-2; no firm D call. The CDR3 is made up of 13 amino acids. V was pared by 3 bases and J by 4 bases, with 6 bases between. Germline V gene data show CDR1 as MNHEY and CDR2 as SMNVEV (reference sequence). CDR3 residues: CASSLGLTGELFF. The CDR3 DNA sequence: TGTGCCAGCAGTTTGGGCCTCACCGGGGAGCTGTTTTTT.

This sequence joins TRBV6-6 and TRBJ1-1, with D tentatively TRBD1 (5 bases). Trimming removed 0 bases at V and 5 bases at J, with 10 bases between. The CDR3 is 14 amino acids. Germline V lookup: CDR1 MNHNY, CDR2 SVGAGI (reference sequence). CDR3 sequence: CASSYSTAGTEAFF. The CDR3 DNA sequence: TGTGCCAGCAGTTACTCGACGGCAGGGACTGAAGCTTTCTTT.

The CDR3 region has the DNA TGTGCCACCAGCGGGAGGCCTGGAAACACCATATATTTT. The encoded protein is CATSGRPGNTIYF. The chain joins TRBV15 to TRBJ1-3; no reliable D call. CDR3 length: 13 amino acids. Germline assignment: CDR1 LNHNV and CDR2 YYDKDF (reference sequence). V lost 5 bases and J lost 2, with 7 bases in between.

The genes are TRBV11-2 and TRBJ1-4; possibly TRBD1 for D (6 bases). Germline V lookup: CDR1 SGHAT, CDR2 FQNNGV. This CDR3 is 13 amino acids long. V lost 0 bases and J 10 bases, leaving 9 bases between the germline ends. CDR3 amino acids: CASSLDRGGKLFF. In nucleotides, the CDR3 is TGTGCCAGCAGCTTAGACAGGGGTGGAAAACTGTTTTTT.

For the CDR3, the DNA is TGTGCCAGCAGTTCACGGTGGGCCTACGAGCAGTACTTC. This sequence encodes CASSSRWAYEQYF. This rearrangement joins TRBV6-6 to TRBJ2-7; no firm D call. CDR1 is MNHNY and CDR2 is SVGAGI in the germline V gene (reference sequence). The CDR3 has 13 amino acids. The germline V and J ends were trimmed by 4 bases and 2 bases, with 9 bases remaining between them.

The rearrangement uses TRBV6-5 and TRBJ1-1; D is unresolved. CDR3 size: 12 residues. The germline V gene has CDR1 MNHEY and CDR2 SVGAGI. Between the trimmed V and J ends, which lost 5 bases and 7 bases, there was a span of 11 bases. DNA for the CDR3: TGTGCCAGCAGTCAGACTGGTTTTGAAGCTTTCTTT. Protein: CASSQTGFEAFF.

For the CDR3, the DNA is TGTGCCAGCAGTGGTCCGGGACAGGGGGTCGGCACAGATACGCAGTATTTT. Residues: CASSGPGQGVGTDTQYF. The chain is built from TRBV6-4 and TRBJ2-3; 11 positions agree with TRBD1. The CDR3 has 17 amino acids. Trimming removed 4 bases from V and 1 base from J; junction bases left unmatched: 7. From germline, CDR1 is MRHNA and CDR2 SNTAGT.

DNA for the CDR3: TGCGCCAGCAGCCACCAGACCCATAGGAACACCGGGGAGCTGTTTTTT. It yields the protein CASSHQTHRNTGELFF. The chain couples TRBV5-1 to TRBJ2-2; D is undetermined. The germline V gene encodes CDR1 SGHRS and CDR2 YFSETQ. Trimming removed 4 bases at V and 1 base at J, with 14 bases between. The length of the CDR3 is 16 residues. The variable domain in full, completed from reference TRBV5-1 and TRBJ2-2, reads KAGVTQTPRYLIKTRGQQVTLSCSPISGHRSVSWYQQTPGQGLQFLFEYFSETQRNKGNFPGRFSGRQFSNSRSEMNVSTLELGDSALYLCASSHQTHRNTGELFFGEGSRLTVL.

This clone was picked up one time. This sequence joins TRBV7-7 and TRBJ2-3, with 7 positions matching TRBD2. CDR3 length: 14 amino acids. CDR1 and CDR2 (germline): SSHAT, FNYEAQ (reference sequence). V shed 4 bases, J shed 2 bases, and the junction held 3 bases outside the gene matches. In DNA, the CDR3 is TGTGCCAGCAGCTCTAGCGGCCTCACAGATACGCAGTATTTT. Its translation is CASSSSGLTDTQYF.

This clone was seen just once. In nucleotides, the CDR3 is TGTGCCAGCAGCTTAAGGGACAGCTCCTACAATGAGCAGTTCTTC. This encodes CASSLRDSSYNEQFF. The chain recombines TRBV7-8 with TRBJ2-1; 7 bases are a match to TRBD1. Germline CDR1 reads SGHVS; CDR2 reads FQNEAQ. With V trimmed by 2 bases and J by 0 bases, 1 base remained unmatched. CDR3 length: 15 residues. Drawing the rest from reference TRBV7-8 and TRBJ2-1, the complete variable domain is GAGVSQSPRYKVAKRGQDVALRCDPISGHVSLFWYQQALGQGPEFLTYFQNEAQLDKSGLPSDRFFAERPEGSVSTLKIQRTQQEDSAVYLCASSLRDSSYNEQFFGPGTRLTVL.

The rearrangement links TRBV5-6 to TRBJ1-1; D uncertain. CDR3 length equals 12 residues. V gave up 4 bases and J gave up 6 bases, with 10 bases separating them. Germline-derived CDR1 and CDR2 are SGHDT and YYEEEE. CDR3 amino acids: CASSALLAEAFF. The CDR3 DNA follows: TGTGCCAGCAGCGCCCTTTTGGCTGAAGCTTTCTTT.

J is TRBJ1-5 and V is TRBV27; D is unresolved. Germline V gene data show CDR1 as MNHEY and CDR2 as SMNVEV (reference sequence). Trimming stripped 8 bases from V and 2 bases from J, with 16 bases between. This CDR3 comprises 15 residues. CDR3 region: CASGDQHERNQPQHF. The CDR3 coding sequence is TGTGCCAGCGGGGATCAACATGAACGCAATCAGCCCCAGCATTTT.

This chain joins TRBV7-9 and TRBJ2-1; the match to TRBD1 covers 8 bases. The CDR3 spans 15 residues. Trimming at V came to 4 bases and at J to 2 bases, leaving 4 bases not matched to a gene. Germline V gene sequence: CDR1 SEHNR, CDR2 FQNEAQ (reference sequence). CDR3: CASSSDRAAYNEQFF. The DNA for the CDR3 is TGTGCCAGCAGCTCGGACAGGGCGGCCTACAATGAGCAGTTCTTC.

V usage is TRBV4-1 and J usage is TRBJ2-3; 12 positions match TRBD1. CDR3 length: 16 amino acids. The junction had 5 bases not matched to a gene; V was cut back by 2 bases and J by 5 bases. Germline lookup yields CDR1 MGHRA and CDR2 YSYEKL. CDR3 DNA: TGCGCCAGCAGCCAATTTGGGACAGGGGGCGTAGATACGCAGTATTTT. Residues: CASSQFGTGGVDTQYF.

V and J are TRBV5-1 and TRBJ2-3; 11 bases fit TRBD2. CDR1 and CDR2 (germline): SGHRS, YFSETQ. The CDR3 is 16 residues long. The V gene end was trimmed by 4 bases and the J gene end by 3 bases; junction bases not matched to a gene: 7. The CDR3 DNA is TGCGCCAGCAGCCAGACTAGACTAGCGGGGACAGATACGCAGTATTTT. It codes for CASSQTRLAGTDTQYF.

This clone was seen a single time. The sample carries other DNA sequences with the same CDR3. The chain recombines TRBV27 with TRBJ1-1; D not certain. CDR1 MNHEY and CDR2 SMNVEV come from the germline V gene (reference sequence). The CDR3 contains 13 residues. Trimming pared 3 bases from V and 2 bases from J, leaving 7 bases between. The CDR3 DNA sequence: TGTGCCAGCAGTTTGACCCCAAACACTGAAGCTTTCTTT. It translates to CASSLTPNTEAFF.

The CDR3 region is CASSSHRAVGTDTQYF. The CDR3, as DNA: TGTGCCAGCAGCTCCCACAGGGCGGTGGGCACAGATACGCAGTATTTT. The chain combines TRBV28 with TRBJ2-3; tentative D call: TRBD1 (6 bases). Germline V CDR1 and CDR2: MDHEN, SYDVKM. CDR3 length: 16 residues. The V and J ends lost 6 bases and 1 base respectively, with 17 bases between them.

The J gene is TRBJ1-1, the V gene TRBV6-6; possibly TRBD1 for D (6 bases). V shed 7 bases and J shed 1 base, with 19 bases lying between them. The CDR3 consists of 16 residues. Germline V gene lookup returns CDR1 MNHNY and CDR2 SVGAGI (reference sequence). The CDR3 DNA reads TGTGCCAGCATCCCAACGGGGGACATGAAGAACACTGAAGCTTTCTTT. Translation: CASIPTGDMKNTEAFF.